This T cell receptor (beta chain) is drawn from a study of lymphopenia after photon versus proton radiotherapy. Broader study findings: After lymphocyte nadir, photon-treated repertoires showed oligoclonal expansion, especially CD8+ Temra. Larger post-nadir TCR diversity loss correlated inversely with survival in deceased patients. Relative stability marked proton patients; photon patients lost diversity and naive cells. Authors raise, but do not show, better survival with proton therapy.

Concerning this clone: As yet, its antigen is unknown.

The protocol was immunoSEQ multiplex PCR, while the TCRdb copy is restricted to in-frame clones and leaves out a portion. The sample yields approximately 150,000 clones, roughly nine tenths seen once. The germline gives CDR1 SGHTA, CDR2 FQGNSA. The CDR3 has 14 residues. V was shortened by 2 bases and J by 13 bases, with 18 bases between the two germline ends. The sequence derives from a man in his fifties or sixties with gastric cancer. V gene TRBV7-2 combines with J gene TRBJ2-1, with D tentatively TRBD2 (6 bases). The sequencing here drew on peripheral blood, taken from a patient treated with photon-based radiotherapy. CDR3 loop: CASSLFRAGPLQFF. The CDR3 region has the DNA TGTGCCAGCAGCTTATTCAGGGCGGGACCCCTTCAGTTCTTC.